This TCR beta chain emerged from a study of vaccination and CD4 T cells after COVID-19. Across the study: Subjects got two shots of BNT162b2 or mRNA-1273 vaccine. Study results and caveats: Median reactive clonotypes, those recognizing SARS-CoV-2, rose from around 21 to 38, not significantly.

This CDR3 spans 12 amino acids. The V gene lost 1 base and the J gene lost 5 bases, with 7 bases spanning the gap. Germline V gene data show CDR1 as DFQATT and CDR2 as SNEGSKA (reference sequence). Indicated treatment: roughly nine-day PBMC culture with coronavirus spike peptide pools or control peptides (ViraFEST assay). The unexposed donor gave CD4+ T cells before the COVID-19 pandemic (2011-2018). Where cell yield allowed, unexposed-donor CD4+ T cells were probed with SARS-CoV-2 S/N and four cold-coronavirus spikes. Turning to this clonotype: The antigen is not known.

Sequence data for DNA of cultured CD4+ T cells were generated by the Oncomine TCR Beta short-read assay. TCRdb called the PCR reads again in MiXCR, with one record for every CDR3 protein. The sample has more than 5,000 distinct CDR3 sequences; roughly 66% are singletons. The clonotype was recovered from a human donor in good health. The sequenced sample was CD4+ T cells from blood, cultured in vitro. This sequence joins TRBV20-1 and TRBJ2-3; D uncertain. The CDR3 sequence: CSARGTLDTQYF. The CDR3, as DNA: TGCAGTGCTAGAGGGACGCTAGATACGCAGTATTTT.